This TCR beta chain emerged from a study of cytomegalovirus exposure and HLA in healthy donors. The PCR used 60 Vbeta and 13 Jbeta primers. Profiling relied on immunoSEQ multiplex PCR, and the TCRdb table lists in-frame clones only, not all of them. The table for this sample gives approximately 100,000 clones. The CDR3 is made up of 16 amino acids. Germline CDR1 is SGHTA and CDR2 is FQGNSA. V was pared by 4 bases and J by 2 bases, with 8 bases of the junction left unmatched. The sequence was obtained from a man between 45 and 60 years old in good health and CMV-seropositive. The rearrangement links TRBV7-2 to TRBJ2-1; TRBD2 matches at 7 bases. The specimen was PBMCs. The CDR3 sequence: CASSSRAGVTYNEQFF. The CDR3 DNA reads TGTGCCAGCAGCTCGCGGGCGGGAGTGACCTACAATGAGCAGTTCTTC. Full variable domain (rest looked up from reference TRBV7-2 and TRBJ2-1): GAGVSQSPSNKVTEKGKDVELRCDPISGHTALYWYRQSLGQGLEFLIYFQGNSAPDKSGLPSDRFSAERTGGSVSTLTIQRTQQEDSAVYLCASSSRAGVTYNEQFFGPGTRLTVL.